These 20 T cell receptor beta chains originate from one sample sequenced in a study of blood T cell repertoires in COVID-19. Sequencing was performed with immunoSEQ multiplex PCR; in TCRdb, only in-frame clones are kept and a portion is missing. The profile covers tens of thousands of clones, with more than 85% appearing a single time and approximately 5.1% taken by the ten largest. What was sequenced was peripheral blood. The origin of the receptors is an elderly man in a cohort sampled during active COVID-19.

This clone came up once. The rearrangement uses TRBV30 and TRBJ1-1, with D possibly matching TRBD1 (5 bases). Per the germline V gene, CDR1 is GTSNPN and CDR2 is SVGIG (reference sequence). CDR3 length equals 14 residues. Trimming cost V 2 bases and J 0 bases, with 10 bases left between them. The chain's CDR3 is CAWSLGTLNTEAFF. CDR3 coding DNA: TGTGCCTGGAGTCTAGGGACTCTGAACACTGAAGCTTTCTTT.

The chain recombines TRBV10-3 with TRBJ2-5; the D gene is possibly TRBD1 (5 bases). Trimming removed 4 bases from V and 7 bases from J, with 13 bases in between. This CDR3 spans 13 amino acids. Germline CDR1 reads ENHRY; CDR2 reads SYGVKD. The CDR3: CAISVGRAGTQYF. The CDR3 region has the DNA TGTGCCATCAGTGTGGGCAGGGCCGGGACCCAGTACTTC.

V and J are TRBV6-5 and TRBJ1-2; D not certain. From germline, CDR1 is MNHEY and CDR2 SVGAGI. The V gene lost 1 base and the J gene lost 1 base, with 10 bases spanning the gap. CDR3 size: 15 residues. The CDR3 sequence is CASSYWAMGNYGYTF. CDR3 DNA sequence: TGTGCCAGCAGTTACTGGGCGATGGGTAACTATGGCTACACCTTC.

Written as DNA, the CDR3 is TGTGCCAGCAGCCAACATTGGCTAGCGGGGGGGCCAGAGACCCAGTACTTC. Encoded protein: CASSQHWLAGGPETQYF. The chain has TRBV7-2 and TRBJ2-5; TRBD2 matches 12 bases. This CDR3 spans 17 amino acids. V dropped 5 bases and J dropped 4; count of bases not matched to a gene: 11. CDR1 is SGHTA, CDR2 FQGNSA, per germline.

Comments on this clone: No DNA is shown, since the ends of the CDR3 on it are uncertain; the CDR3 is the one TCRdb lists. The chain couples TRBV24-1 to TRBJ2-7; the DNA was not compared with TRBD1, the D call given in the table. Germline V gives CDR1 KGHDR, CDR2 SFDVKD. A total of 16 residues make up the CDR3, ends included. The CDR3 here is CVYICGQFPSFYEQYF.

The chain employs TRBV7-2 and TRBJ2-6; 7 nucleotides agree with TRBD1. Germline V gene sequence: CDR1 SGHTA, CDR2 FQGNSA. The CDR3 covers 18 residues. V was clipped by 4 bases and J by 1 base; unmatched bases: 10. For the CDR3, the DNA is TGTGCCAGCAGCTCGGGACAGATGGGGAATTCTGGGGCCAACGTCCTGACTTTC. Protein product: CASSSGQMGNSGANVLTF.

The chain couples TRBV19 to TRBJ2-3; a possible D gene is TRBD2 (6 bases). CDR3 length equals 15 residues. Trimming removed 6 bases at V and 0 bases at J, with 13 bases between. Germline lookup yields CDR1 LNHDA and CDR2 SQIVND (reference sequence). CDR3 bases: TGTGCCAGTAGACGGGAGCCGGACAGCACAGATACGCAGTATTTT. Its translation: CASRREPDSTDTQYF.

The CDR3 DNA is TGCGCCAGCAGCCAAGAGAGCTCTGGAAACACCATATATTTT. It is translated as CASSQESSGNTIYF. V usage is TRBV4-3 and J usage is TRBJ1-3; unclear D gene. The CDR3 contains 14 residues. Trimming removed 0 bases at V and 0 bases at J, with 3 bases between. CDR1 and CDR2 (germline): LGHNA, YSLEER.

The chain carries TRBV27 and TRBJ1-1; 7 nucleotides align to TRBD1. Germline CDR1 MNHEY, CDR2 SMNVEV (reference sequence). The CDR3 covers 14 residues. J gave up 0 bases and V 4 bases, and 2 bases lay outside the gene matches. As DNA, the CDR3 is TGTGCCAGCAGTTCGACAGGGCTGAACACTGAAGCTTTCTTT. Protein product: CASSSTGLNTEAFF.

The chain employs TRBV3-1 (or the pseudogene TRBV3-2) and TRBJ2-7; 10 bases match TRBD2. Germline values: CDR1 LGHDT, CDR2 YNNKEL (reference sequence). This CDR3 is built from 14 residues. Trimming took 4 bases from V and 0 from J; bases not matched to a gene: 0. For the CDR3, the DNA is TGTGCCAGCAGCCCTAGCGGGGGCTCCTACGAGCAGTACTTC. It specifies CASSPSGGSYEQYF.

The CDR3 nucleotides are TGTGCCAGCAGGCGGGACGCCGCGTACGAGCAGTACTTC. Translated, it gives CASRRDAAYEQYF. The V call is TRBV12-3 or TRBV12-4, the J call TRBJ2-7, with D perhaps matching TRBD2 (6 bases). CDR3 length: 13 residues. Trimming took off 6 bases at V and 4 bases at J, with 13 bases between the two ends.

The CDR3, as DNA: TGTGCCAGCCATCCGGGACAGGGGGGCGAGCAGTACTTC. Protein: CASHPGQGGEQYF. V usage is TRBV28 and J usage is TRBJ2-7, with TRBD1 identical over 11 bases. This CDR3 has 13 amino acids. The V gene's germline CDR1 is MDHEN and CDR2 SYDVKM. Germline trimming cut 8 bases from V and 6 bases from J; bases unmatched to any gene: 6.

V gene TRBV7-2 combines with J gene TRBJ2-5; 7 bases are shared with TRBD1. The CDR3 consists of 15 residues. Losses at the gene ends were 4 bases for V and 5 bases for J; bases not matched to a gene: 10. Germline lookup yields CDR1 SGHTA and CDR2 FQGNSA. The CDR3 coding sequence is TGTGCCAGCAGCTCCCAGACAGGGAGAGGTGAGACCCAGTACTTC. Its translation is CASSSQTGRGETQYF.

The chain employs TRBV4-1 and TRBJ1-1; no clear D. The ends were cut back, 0 bases at V and 2 bases at J, with 10 bases in the middle. The CDR3 extends over 15 amino acids. Germline assignment: CDR1 MGHRA and CDR2 YSYEKL. The CDR3 protein is CASSQDRQANTEAFF. The CDR3 region has the DNA TGCGCCAGCAGCCAAGATAGGCAGGCAAACACTGAAGCTTTCTTT.

This chain links TRBV2 with TRBJ2-7; no clear D gene. The germline V gene encodes CDR1 SNHLY and CDR2 FYNNEI. This CDR3 has 11 amino acids. V was shortened by 5 bases and J by 4 bases, with 6 bases between the two germline ends. The CDR3 spells CASSPKYEQYF. For the CDR3, the DNA is TGTGCCAGCAGTCCAAAATACGAGCAGTACTTC. Full variable domain (missing parts from reference TRBV2 and TRBJ2-7): EPEVTQTPSHQVTQMGQEVILRCVPISNHLYFYWYRQILGQKVEFLVSFYNNEISEKSEIFDDQFSVERPDGSNFTLKIRSTKLEDSAMYFCASSPKYEQYFGPGTRLTVT.

The chain is built from TRBV3-1 (or the pseudogene TRBV3-2) and TRBJ1-1; TRBD1 matches at 7 bases. Germline V lookup: CDR1 LGHDT, CDR2 YNNKEL (reference sequence). The CDR3 consists of 16 residues. The V and J ends lost 4 bases and 1 base, in that order; junction bases with no gene match: 9. The CDR3 sequence: CASSPRQGGANTEAFF. DNA for the CDR3: TGTGCCAGCAGCCCCCGACAGGGAGGCGCGAACACTGAAGCTTTCTTT.

The chain couples TRBV5-6 to TRBJ1-4; possible D gene TRBD1, 5 bases. V was shortened by 4 bases and J by 8 bases, with 18 bases between the two germline ends. The CDR3 has 15 residues. Germline CDR1 is SGHDT and CDR2 is YYEEEE. CDR3 region: CASSTREGWLEKLFF. The CDR3, as DNA: TGTGCCAGCAGCACCAGGGAGGGATGGTTAGAAAAACTGTTTTTT.

This chain connects TRBV7-9 to TRBJ2-5; no firm D call. Trimming left V 2 bases short and J 5 bases short, with 6 bases between. Germline V gene sequence: CDR1 SEHNR, CDR2 FQNEAQ (reference sequence). The CDR3 length is 12 residues. The CDR3 nucleotides read TGTGCCAGCAGCTTATCGGTGGAGACCCAGTACTTC. This translates into CASSLSVETQYF.

The rearrangement uses TRBV18 and TRBJ1-1; D is uncertain. Germline CDR1 KGHSH, CDR2 LQKENI. Trimming took off 2 bases at V and 1 base at J, with 8 bases between the two ends. There are 14 residues in the CDR3. The CDR3 loop is CASSPKQQNTEAFF. The CDR3 DNA follows: TGTGCCAGCTCACCAAAACAGCAGAACACTGAAGCTTTCTTT.

The chain links TRBV27 to TRBJ1-6; TRBD1 matches 7 bases. Germline loops: CDR1 MNHEY, CDR2 SMNVEV (reference sequence). The length of the CDR3 is 14 residues. J gave up 7 bases and V 4 bases, and 4 bases lay outside the gene matches. The CDR3 DNA reads TGTGCCAGCAGTTACGACAGGGTGAATTCACCCCTCCACTTT. It encodes CASSYDRVNSPLHF.